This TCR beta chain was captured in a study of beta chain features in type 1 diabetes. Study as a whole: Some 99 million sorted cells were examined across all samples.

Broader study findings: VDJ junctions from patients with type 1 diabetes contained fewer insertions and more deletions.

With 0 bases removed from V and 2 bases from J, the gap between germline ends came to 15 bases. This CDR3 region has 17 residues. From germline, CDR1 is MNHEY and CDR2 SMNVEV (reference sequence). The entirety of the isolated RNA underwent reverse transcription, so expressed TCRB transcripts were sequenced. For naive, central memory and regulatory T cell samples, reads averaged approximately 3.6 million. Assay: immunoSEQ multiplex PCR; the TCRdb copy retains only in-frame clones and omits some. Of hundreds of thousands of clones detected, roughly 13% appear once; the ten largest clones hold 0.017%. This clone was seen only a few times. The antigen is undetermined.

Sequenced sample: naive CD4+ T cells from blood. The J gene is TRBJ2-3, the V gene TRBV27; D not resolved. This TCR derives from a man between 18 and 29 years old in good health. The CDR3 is CASSLSSSFAHTDTQYF. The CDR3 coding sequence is TGTGCCAGCAGTTTATCGAGTAGTTTTGCCCACACAGATACGCAGTATTTT.